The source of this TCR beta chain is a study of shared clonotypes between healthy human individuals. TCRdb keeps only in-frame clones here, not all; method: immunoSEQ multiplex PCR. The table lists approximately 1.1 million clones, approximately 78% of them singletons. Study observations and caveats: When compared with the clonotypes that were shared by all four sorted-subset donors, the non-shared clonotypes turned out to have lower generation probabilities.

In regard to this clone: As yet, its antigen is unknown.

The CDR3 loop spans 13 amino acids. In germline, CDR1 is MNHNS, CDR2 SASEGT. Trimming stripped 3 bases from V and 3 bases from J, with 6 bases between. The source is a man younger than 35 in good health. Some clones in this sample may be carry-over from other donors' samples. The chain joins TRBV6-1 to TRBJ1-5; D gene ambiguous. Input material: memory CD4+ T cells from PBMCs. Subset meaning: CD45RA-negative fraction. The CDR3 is CASSDIINQPQHF. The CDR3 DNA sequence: TGTGCCAGCAGTGATATAATCAATCAGCCCCAGCATTTT.